The 10 T cell receptor beta chains below all came from one sample that was sequenced in a study of early T cells in non-severe SARS-CoV-2 infection. TCRdb itself ran the 5' RACE reads through MiXCR, one entry per CDR3 protein. Seen here are more than 35,000 distinct CDR3 sequences, approximately 6.1% observed once, and the top ten hold approximately 5%. The specimen sequenced was whole blood. These TCRs come from an adult who was a healthcare worker with PCR-confirmed SARS-CoV-2 infection or an uninfected control (not recorded which).

This clonotype occurred many times. This chain joins TRBV5-1 and TRBJ1-4; TRBD1 is a possible D gene (5 bases). The CDR3 is made up of 14 amino acids. V was clipped by 1 base and J by 8 bases, with 12 bases between them. Germline CDR1 is SGHRS and CDR2 is YFSETQ. CDR3 in amino acids: CASSLTGGEEKLFF. The CDR3 nucleotides read TGCGCCAGCAGCTTGACCGGGGGAGAAGAAAAACTGTTTTTT.

J is TRBJ2-5 and V is TRBV6-6; D tentatively reads TRBD1 or TRBD2 (7 bases each). V was cut by 5 bases and J by 5 bases, with 12 bases left in between. This CDR3 is 13 amino acids long. Germline lookup yields CDR1 MNHNY and CDR2 SVGAGI (reference sequence). In nucleotides, the CDR3 is TGTGCCAGCAGTCTCAGGGGGGGTGAGACCCAGTACTTC. This translates into CASSLRGGETQYF.

At least ten counts were recorded for this clonotype. This chain uses TRBV7-9 with TRBJ1-4; tentative D call: TRBD1 (6 bases). V gave up 0 bases and J gave up 8 bases, with 7 bases separating them. The germline CDR1 and CDR2 sequences are SEHNR and FQNEAQ (reference sequence). This CDR3 contains 13 residues. Written as DNA, the CDR3 is TGTGCCAGCAGCTTAGCGCAGGGGGAAAAACTGTTTTTT. Its translation: CASSLAQGEKLFF.

This clonotype was seen many times. The rearrangement links TRBV20-1 to TRBJ2-1, with D unclear. CDR3 length: 13 residues. Germline-derived CDR1 and CDR2 are DFQATT and SNEGSKA (reference sequence). The V end was cut by 6 bases, the J end by 5 bases, with 14 bases between. CDR3: CSARVNYHNEQFF. CDR3 sequence (DNA): TGCAGTGCCCGGGTAAACTACCACAATGAGCAGTTCTTC.

Ten or more counts support this clonotype. The chain joins TRBV20-1 to TRBJ2-3; 7 bases fit TRBD1. Germline V CDR1 and CDR2: DFQATT, SNEGSKA (reference sequence). This CDR3 has 14 residues. Trimming cost V 3 bases and J 2 bases; bases outside gene matches: 5. The CDR3 DNA reads TGCAGTGCTAGCCGGGACAGTCTCACAGATACGCAGTATTTT. Translating gives CSASRDSLTDTQYF.

Ten or more counts support this clonotype. The DNA for the CDR3 is TGCGCTGAGGGGGGGACAGACACTGAAGCTTTCTTT. Translated: CAEGGTDTEAFF. The chain employs TRBV20-1 and TRBJ1-1; 7 bases are shared with TRBD1. This CDR3 is 12 amino acids long. Germline V gene sequence: CDR1 DFQATT, CDR2 SNEGSKA (reference sequence).

The sample holds many counts of this clonotype. The CDR3 DNA reads TGTGCCAGCAGCCAAGGACTAGCGGGAGCCAATGAGCAGTTCTTC. Protein sequence: CASSQGLAGANEQFF. The rearrangement links TRBV3-1 to TRBJ2-1; 12 bases line up with TRBD2. The CDR3 length is 15 residues. V shed 1 base, J shed 6 bases, and the junction held 1 base outside the gene matches. Germline V gene lookup returns CDR1 LGHDT and CDR2 YNNKEL (reference sequence).

Ten or more counts support this clonotype. V is TRBV20-1 and J is TRBJ1-4; 7 bases map to TRBD1. Trimming at V came to 5 bases and at J to 5 bases, leaving 2 bases not matched to a gene. CDR3 length: 12 residues. The V gene's germline CDR1 is DFQATT and CDR2 SNEGSKA (reference sequence). Written as DNA, the CDR3 is TGCAGTGCTCCGGGACAGAATGAAAAACTGTTTTTT. It is translated as CSAPGQNEKLFF.

The rearrangement uses TRBV6-2 or TRBV6-3 and TRBJ1-6; no reliable D call. CDR3 size: 15 residues. Germline assignment: CDR1 MNHEY and CDR2 SVGEGT. Trimming removed 0 bases at V and 10 bases at J, with 13 bases between. The chain's CDR3 is CASSYSPMGESPLHF. The CDR3 DNA is TGTGCCAGCAGTTACTCTCCGATGGGTGAATCACCCCTCCACTTT.

This clonotype has ten or more counts. The V and J genes are TRBV18 and TRBJ1-2, with TRBD1 as a possible D gene (6 bases). Trimming cost V 3 bases and J 4 bases, with 18 bases left between them. The CDR3 is 16 residues long. Germline-derived CDR1 and CDR2 are KGHSH and LQKENI. CDR3 nucleotides: TGTGCCAGCTCACCTGCGGGGGCCGCCGTGATCTATGGCTACACCTTC. This codes for CASSPAGAAVIYGYTF.